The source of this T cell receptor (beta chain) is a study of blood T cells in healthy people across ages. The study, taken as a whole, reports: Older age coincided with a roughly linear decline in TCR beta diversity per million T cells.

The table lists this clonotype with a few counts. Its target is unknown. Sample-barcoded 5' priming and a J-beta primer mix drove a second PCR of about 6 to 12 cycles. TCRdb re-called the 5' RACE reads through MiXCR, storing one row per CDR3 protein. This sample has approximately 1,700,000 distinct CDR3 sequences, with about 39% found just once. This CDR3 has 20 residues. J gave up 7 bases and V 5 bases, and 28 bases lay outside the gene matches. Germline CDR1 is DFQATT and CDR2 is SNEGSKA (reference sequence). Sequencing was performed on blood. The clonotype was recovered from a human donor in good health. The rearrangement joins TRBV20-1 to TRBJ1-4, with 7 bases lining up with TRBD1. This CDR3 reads CSAPRKASKKDRLSSEKLFF. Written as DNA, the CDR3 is TGCAGTGCTCCTCGAAAAGCTAGTAAAAAGGACAGGCTCAGTAGTGAAAAACTGTTTTTT.